This TCR beta chain emerged from a study of cytomegalovirus exposure and HLA in healthy donors. The CDR3 runs to 15 residues. Germline values: CDR1 ENHRY, CDR2 SYGVKD. A few counts support this clone. The PCR employed 60 Vbeta primers together with 13 Jbeta primers. Produced via immunoSEQ multiplex PCR; TCRdb's table is partial and in-frame only. The repertoire holds over 100,000 clones, with about 60% as singletons. The TCR was taken from a woman aged 30 to 39 in good health and CMV-seronegative. J is TRBJ2-5 and V is TRBV10-3; D call uncertain. The closer fit of TRBJ2-7 to the DNA end suggests the J call may be wrong. The sequenced sample was PBMCs. The CDR3 nucleotides are TGTGCCATCAGTGAGTCGTCATTAGAGGACTACGAGCAGTACTTC. Translating gives CAISESSLEDYEQYF.